The 9 T cell receptor beta chains listed next were all sequenced from one sample in a study of response to subunit inactivated influenza vaccine. Via MiXCR, TCRdb re-called the RT-PCR reads, giving one row per CDR3 protein. Among about 540,000 distinct CDR3 sequences, approximately 24% were seen once, and the ten largest hold 2.5% to 3.5%. The data were also submitted as part of a second study, on T cells expressing NK-cell markers. Turning to that study: The authors made TCR beta cDNA libraries by 5'RACE template switching. This switching added a universal primer site and UMIs.

The sample here was CD4+ T cells sorted from PBMCs, taken roughly 12 days after vaccination. The source is a man aged 45 to 65 who received an inactivated influenza vaccine.

The rearrangement joins TRBV2 to TRBJ1-4; 10 nucleotides match TRBD1. Trimming removed 8 bases from V and 5 bases from J; junction bases left unmatched: 5. Germline CDR1 SNHLY, CDR2 FYNNEI. This CDR3 contains 14 residues. CDR3 sequence (DNA): TGTGCCAGCTGCCGGGACAGGGGAAATGAAAAACTGTTTTTT. Its translation: CASCRDRGNEKLFF.

This clonotype was observed a handful of times. The V and J genes are TRBV7-2 and TRBJ1-1, with D possibly being TRBD1 (5 bases). The CDR3 consists of 14 residues. The germline V and J ends were trimmed by 1 base and 8 bases, with 14 bases remaining between them. Germline V gene sequence: CDR1 SGHTA, CDR2 FQGNSA. CDR3 amino acids: CASSLGARVGEAFF. The CDR3 region has the DNA TGTGCCAGCAGCTTAGGAGCCAGGGTGGGGGAAGCTTTCTTT. The variable domain in full, completed from reference TRBV7-2 and TRBJ1-1, reads GAGVSQSPSNKVTEKGKDVELRCDPISGHTALYWYRQSLGQGLEFLIYFQGNSAPDKSGLPSDRFSAERTGGSVSTLTIQRTQQEDSAVYLCASSLGARVGEAFFGQGTRLTVV.

The chain joins TRBV5-1 to TRBJ1-4; D remains ambiguous. The CDR3 extends over 15 amino acids. From germline, CDR1 is SGHRS and CDR2 YFSETQ. Trimming cost V 2 bases and J 8 bases, with 16 bases left between them. The CDR3 protein is CASSLSARLEEKLFF. Here the CDR3 DNA reads TGCGCCAGCAGCTTATCGGCTCGCCTTGAAGAAAAACTGTTTTTT.

Only a few counts were recorded for this clonotype. CDR3 in amino acids: CAVGEFYNEQFF. DNA of the CDR3: TGTGCCGTAGGCGAGTTCTACAATGAGCAGTTCTTC. The chain uses TRBV24-1 and TRBJ2-1; D not resolved. CDR1 and CDR2 (germline): KGHDR, SFDVKD. V dropped 12 bases and J dropped 3 bases, with 11 bases sitting between them. The CDR3 loop spans 12 amino acids.

This clonotype was counted ten times or more. The rearrangement uses TRBV9 and TRBJ2-7; tentative D call: TRBD2 (6 bases). Per the germline V gene, CDR1 is SGDLS and CDR2 is YYNGEE. The CDR3 has 14 amino acids. V was trimmed by 4 bases and J by 1 base, leaving 12 bases between them. The CDR3 loop reads CASSPGTESYEQYF. CDR3 in DNA: TGTGCCAGCAGCCCCGGGACTGAATCCTACGAGCAGTACTTC.

This clonotype was counted ten times or more. The chain recombines TRBV3-1 with TRBJ1-2; D is unclear. Deletions cut 1 base from V and 11 bases from J, with 11 bases between. Germline V gene sequence: CDR1 LGHDT, CDR2 YNNKEL (reference sequence). The CDR3 has 12 amino acids. The CDR3: CASSQGTARYTF. In nucleotides, the CDR3 is TGTGCCAGCAGCCAAGGGACCGCCCGATACACCTTC.

J is TRBJ2-7 and V is TRBV25-1, with D possibly matching TRBD1 (5 bases). Trimming took off 5 bases at V and 9 bases at J, with 14 bases between the two ends. Germline-derived CDR1 and CDR2 are MGHDK and SYGVNS. The CDR3 consists of 12 residues. The DNA for the CDR3 is TGTGCCAGCAGTCTGGGAAACCAGGGGCAGTACTTC. Its translation: CASSLGNQGQYF.

This clonotype appeared a few times. The V gene is TRBV5-1, the J gene TRBJ2-5; no reliable D call. This CDR3 comprises 15 residues. V lost 3 bases and J lost 9, with 21 bases in between. The V gene's germline CDR1 is SGHRS and CDR2 YFSETQ. The CDR3 DNA reads TGCGCCAGCAGCTCAAGTTTGTCCAAGATGTCGGCCCAGTACTTC. It codes for CASSSSLSKMSAQYF.

This clonotype has only a few counts. This chain joins TRBV5-1 and TRBJ2-5; 7 nucleotides agree with TRBD2. The J segment lost 4 bases and the V segment lost 2 bases, leaving 5 bases of the junction unmatched. The CDR3 sequence is 14 residues long. The germline V gene encodes CDR1 SGHRS and CDR2 YFSETQ. CDR3 nucleotide sequence: TGCGCCAGCAGCTTTGGACTAGTCGGAGAGACCCAGTACTTC. Protein sequence: CASSFGLVGETQYF.